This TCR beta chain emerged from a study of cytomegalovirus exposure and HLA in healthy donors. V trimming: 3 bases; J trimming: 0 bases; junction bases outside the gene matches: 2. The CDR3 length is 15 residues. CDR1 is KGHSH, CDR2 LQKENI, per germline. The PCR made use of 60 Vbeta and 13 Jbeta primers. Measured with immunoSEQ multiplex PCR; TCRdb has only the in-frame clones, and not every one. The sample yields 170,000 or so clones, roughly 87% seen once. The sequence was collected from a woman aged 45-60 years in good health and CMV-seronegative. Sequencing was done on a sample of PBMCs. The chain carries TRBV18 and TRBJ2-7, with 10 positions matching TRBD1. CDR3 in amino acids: CASSPGQGSSYEQYF. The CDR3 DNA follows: TGTGCCAGCTCACCGGGACAGGGGAGCTCCTACGAGCAGTACTTC.